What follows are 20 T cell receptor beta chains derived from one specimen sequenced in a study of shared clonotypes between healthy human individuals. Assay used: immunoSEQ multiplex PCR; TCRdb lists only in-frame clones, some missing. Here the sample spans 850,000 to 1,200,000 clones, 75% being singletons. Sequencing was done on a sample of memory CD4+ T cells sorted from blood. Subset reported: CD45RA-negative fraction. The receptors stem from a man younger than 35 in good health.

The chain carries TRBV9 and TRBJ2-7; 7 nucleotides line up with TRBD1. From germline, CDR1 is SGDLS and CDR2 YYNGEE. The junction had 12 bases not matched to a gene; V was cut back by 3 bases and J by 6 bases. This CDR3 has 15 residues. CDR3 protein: CASSAGQEALSEQYF. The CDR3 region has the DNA TGTGCCAGCAGCGCCGGACAGGAAGCACTGTCCGAGCAGTACTTC. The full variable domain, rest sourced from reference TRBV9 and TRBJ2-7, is DSGVTQTPKHLITATGQRVTLRCSPRSGDLSVYWYQQSLDQGLQFLIQYYNGEERAKGNILERFSAQQFPDLHSELNLSSLELGDSALYFCASSAGQEALSEQYFGPGTRLTVT.

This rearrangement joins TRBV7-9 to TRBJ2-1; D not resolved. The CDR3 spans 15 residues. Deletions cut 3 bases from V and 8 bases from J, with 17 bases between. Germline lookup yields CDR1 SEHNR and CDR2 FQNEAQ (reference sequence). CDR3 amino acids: CASSFFYSRSDEQFF. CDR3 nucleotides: TGTGCCAGCAGCTTTTTCTACTCGAGGTCCGATGAGCAGTTCTTC.

The CDR3, as DNA: TGTGCCTGGAGTGTACCCCATGGATCGGGGGACAAGCAGTACTTC. The encoded protein is CAWSVPHGSGDKQYF. J is TRBJ2-7 and V is TRBV30, with D tentatively TRBD1 or TRBD2 (6 bases each). The V and J ends lost 0 bases and 8 bases respectively, with 20 bases between them. The germline V gene encodes CDR1 GTSNPN and CDR2 SVGIG (reference sequence). This CDR3 has 15 residues.

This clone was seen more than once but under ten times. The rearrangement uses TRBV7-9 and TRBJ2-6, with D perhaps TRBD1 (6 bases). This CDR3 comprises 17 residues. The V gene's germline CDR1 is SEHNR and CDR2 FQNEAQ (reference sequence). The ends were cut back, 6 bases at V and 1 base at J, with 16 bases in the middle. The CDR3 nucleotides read TGTGCCAGCAGTACAGGGTCCCCCAATTCTGGGGCCAACGTCCTGACTTTC. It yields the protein CASSTGSPNSGANVLTF. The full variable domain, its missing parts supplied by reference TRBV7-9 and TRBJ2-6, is DTGVSQNPRHKITKRGQNVTFRCDPISEHNRLYWYRQTLGQGPEFLTYFQNEAQLEKSRLLSDRFSAERPKGSFSTLEIQRTEQGDSAMYLCASSTGSPNSGANVLTFGAGSRLTVL.

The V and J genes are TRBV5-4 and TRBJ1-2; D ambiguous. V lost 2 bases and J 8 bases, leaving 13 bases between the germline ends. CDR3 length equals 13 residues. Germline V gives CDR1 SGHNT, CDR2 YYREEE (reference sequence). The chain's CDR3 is CASSFFNLGGYTF. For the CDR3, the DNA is TGTGCCAGCAGCTTTTTTAATCTTGGCGGCTACACCTTC.

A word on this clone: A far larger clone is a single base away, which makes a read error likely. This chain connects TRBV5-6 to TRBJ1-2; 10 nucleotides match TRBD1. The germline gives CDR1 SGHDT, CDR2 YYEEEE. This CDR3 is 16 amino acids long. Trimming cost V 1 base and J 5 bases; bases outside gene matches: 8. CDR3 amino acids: CASSLPDGTGVYGYTF. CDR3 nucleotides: TGTGCCAGCAGCTTGCCTGATGGGACAGGGGTGTATGGCTACACCTTC.

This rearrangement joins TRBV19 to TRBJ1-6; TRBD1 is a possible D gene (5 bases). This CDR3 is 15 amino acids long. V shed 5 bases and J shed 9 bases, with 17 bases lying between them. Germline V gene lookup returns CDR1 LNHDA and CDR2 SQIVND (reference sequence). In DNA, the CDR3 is TGTGCCAGTAGTCCGTCGGCCGGCGGGGGTTCACCCCTCCACTTT. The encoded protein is CASSPSAGGGSPLHF.

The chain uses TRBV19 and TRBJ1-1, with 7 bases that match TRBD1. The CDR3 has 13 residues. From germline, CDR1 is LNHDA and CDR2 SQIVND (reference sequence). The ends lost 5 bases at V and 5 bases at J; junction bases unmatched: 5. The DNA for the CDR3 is TGTGCCAGTAGTTTTCAGGGGGTGACTGAAGCTTTCTTT. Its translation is CASSFQGVTEAFF. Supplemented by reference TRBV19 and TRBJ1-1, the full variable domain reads DGGITQSPKYLFRKEGQNVTLSCEQNLNHDAMYWYRQDPGQGLRLIYYSQIVNDFQKGDIAEGYSVSREKKESFPLTVTSAQKNPTAFYLCASSFQGVTEAFFGQGTRLTVV.

The CDR3 sequence is CASSARQGFGEKLFF. The DNA for the CDR3 is TGTGCCAGCAGCGCTCGGCAGGGATTTGGGGAAAAACTGTTTTTT. The chain combines TRBV9 with TRBJ1-4, with D perhaps matching TRBD1 (5 bases). Germline V CDR1 and CDR2: SGDLS, YYNGEE. V dropped 3 bases and J dropped 8 bases, with 17 bases sitting between them. The CDR3 consists of 15 residues. The whole variable domain, remainder taken from reference TRBV9 and TRBJ1-4, is DSGVTQTPKHLITATGQRVTLRCSPRSGDLSVYWYQQSLDQGLQFLIQYYNGEERAKGNILERFSAQQFPDLHSELNLSSLELGDSALYFCASSARQGFGEKLFFGSGTQLSVL.

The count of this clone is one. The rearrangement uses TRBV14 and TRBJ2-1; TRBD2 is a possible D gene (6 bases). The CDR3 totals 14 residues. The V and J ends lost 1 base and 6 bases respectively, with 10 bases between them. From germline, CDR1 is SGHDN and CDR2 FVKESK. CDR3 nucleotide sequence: TGTGCCAGCAGCCAAGGACTAGGTATCAATGAGCAGTTCTTC. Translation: CASSQGLGINEQFF.

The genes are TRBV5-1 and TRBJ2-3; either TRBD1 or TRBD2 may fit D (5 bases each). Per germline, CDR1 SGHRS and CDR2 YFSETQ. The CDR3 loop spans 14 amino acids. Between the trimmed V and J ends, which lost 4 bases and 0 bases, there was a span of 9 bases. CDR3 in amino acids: CASSNGASTDTQYF. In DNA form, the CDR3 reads TGCGCCAGCAGCAACGGGGCAAGCACAGATACGCAGTATTTT.

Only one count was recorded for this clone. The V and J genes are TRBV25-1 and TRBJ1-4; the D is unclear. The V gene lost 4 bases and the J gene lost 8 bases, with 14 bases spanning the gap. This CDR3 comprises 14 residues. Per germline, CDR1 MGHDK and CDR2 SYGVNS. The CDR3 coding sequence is TGTGCCAGCAGTGCGGGGTCGGTCGGAGAAAAACTGTTTTTT. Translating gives CASSAGSVGEKLFF.

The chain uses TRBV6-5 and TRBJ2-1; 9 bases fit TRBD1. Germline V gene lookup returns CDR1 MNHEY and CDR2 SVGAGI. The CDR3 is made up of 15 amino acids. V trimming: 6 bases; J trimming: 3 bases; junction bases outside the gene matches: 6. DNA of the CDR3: TGTGCCAGCAGCCTATCGGGACAGGGCTACAATGAGCAGTTCTTC. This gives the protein CASSLSGQGYNEQFF.

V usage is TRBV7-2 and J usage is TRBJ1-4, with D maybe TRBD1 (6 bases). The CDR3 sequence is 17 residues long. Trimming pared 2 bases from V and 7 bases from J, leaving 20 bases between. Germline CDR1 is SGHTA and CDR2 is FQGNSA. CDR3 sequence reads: CASSLSGRGSPGEKLFF. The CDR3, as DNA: TGTGCCAGCAGCTTATCGGGCAGGGGTTCGCCAGGTGAAAAACTGTTTTTT.

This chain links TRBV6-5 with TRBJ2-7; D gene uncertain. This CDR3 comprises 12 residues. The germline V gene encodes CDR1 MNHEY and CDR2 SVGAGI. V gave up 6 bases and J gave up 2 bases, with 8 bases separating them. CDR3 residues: CASSSTPYEQYF. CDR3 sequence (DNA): TGTGCCAGCAGCTCCACTCCCTACGAGCAGTACTTC.

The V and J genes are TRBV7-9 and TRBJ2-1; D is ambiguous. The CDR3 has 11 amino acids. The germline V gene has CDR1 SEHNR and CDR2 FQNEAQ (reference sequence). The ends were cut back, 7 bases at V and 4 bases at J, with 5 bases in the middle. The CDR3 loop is CASTRYNEQFF. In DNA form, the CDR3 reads TGTGCCAGCACTCGATACAATGAGCAGTTCTTC.

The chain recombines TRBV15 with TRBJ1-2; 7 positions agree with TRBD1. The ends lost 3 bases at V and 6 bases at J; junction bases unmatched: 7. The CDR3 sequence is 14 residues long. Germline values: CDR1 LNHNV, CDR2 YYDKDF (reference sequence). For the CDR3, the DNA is TGTGCCACCAGCAGGGGATCGACAGGGAATGGCTACACCTTC. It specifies CATSRGSTGNGYTF.

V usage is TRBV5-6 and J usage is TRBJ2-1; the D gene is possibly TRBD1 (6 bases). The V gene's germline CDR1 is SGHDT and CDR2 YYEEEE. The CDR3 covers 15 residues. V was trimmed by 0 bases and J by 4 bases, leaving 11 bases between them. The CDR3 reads CASSLGLTGYNEQFF. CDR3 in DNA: TGTGCCAGCAGCTTGGGGCTTACAGGGTACAATGAGCAGTTCTTC.

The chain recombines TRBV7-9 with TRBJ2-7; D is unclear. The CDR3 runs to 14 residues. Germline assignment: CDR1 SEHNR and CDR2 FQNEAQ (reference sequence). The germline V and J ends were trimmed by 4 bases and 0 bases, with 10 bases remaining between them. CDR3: CASSSWSYSYEQYF. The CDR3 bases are TGTGCCAGCAGCTCCTGGAGTTACTCCTACGAGCAGTACTTC.

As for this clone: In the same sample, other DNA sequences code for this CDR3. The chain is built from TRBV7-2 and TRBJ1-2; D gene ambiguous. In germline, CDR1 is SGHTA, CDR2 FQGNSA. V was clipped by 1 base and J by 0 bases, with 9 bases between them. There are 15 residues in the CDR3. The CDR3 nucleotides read TGTGCCAGCAGCTTAGTATCGGCAGCTAACTATGGCTACACCTTC. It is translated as CASSLVSAANYGYTF.